These 10 T cell receptor beta chains were all obtained from the same sample, sequenced in a study of OX40 agonist ivuxolimab in advanced cancers. The assay was immunoSEQ multiplex PCR, and TCRdb's table has in-frame clones only and misses some. The sample lists nearly 110,000 clones, more than 85% occurring once. Material: CD4+ or CD8+ T cells sorted from blood, obtained in a trial of the OX40 agonist ivuxolimab. All receptors come from an adult with an advanced solid tumor such as melanoma, head and neck, liver or kidney cancer.

The chain joins TRBV5-4 to TRBJ1-2; tentative D call: TRBD1 (5 bases). V lost 2 bases and J lost 4, with 12 bases in between. The CDR3 contains 14 residues. Germline loops: CDR1 SGHNT, CDR2 YYREEE (reference sequence). The CDR3 region is CASSFKGTGYGYTF. The CDR3 DNA reads TGTGCCAGCAGCTTTAAGGGTACAGGCTATGGCTACACCTTC. The entire variable domain, with the rest obtained from reference TRBV5-4 and TRBJ1-2, is as follows: ETGVTQSPTHLIKTRGQQVTLRCSSQSGHNTVSWYQQALGQGPQFIFQYYREEENGRGNFPPRFSGLQFPNYSSELNVNALELDDSALYLCASSFKGTGYGYTFGSGTRLTVV.

CDR3 sequence: CASSFVGTGSTDTQYF. CDR3 in DNA: TGTGCCAGCAGTTTCGTAGGGACAGGGAGCACAGATACGCAGTATTTT. The chain links TRBV28 to TRBJ2-3; 9 nucleotides agree with TRBD1. V gave up 3 bases and J gave up 0 bases; unmatched junction bases: 4. Germline CDR1 is MDHEN and CDR2 is SYDVKM. The CDR3 is 16 residues long.

A single count supports this clone. The V call is TRBV23-1, the J call TRBJ2-3; maybe TRBD2 (6 bases). TRBV23-1 is sorted into the ORF group, with uncertain function. V shed 0 bases and J shed 2 bases, with 12 bases lying between them. This CDR3 has 16 amino acids. CDR3 nucleotide sequence: TGCGCCAGCAGTCAATCGGAGGGCAACCCCACAGATACGCAGTATTTT. Protein product: CASSQSEGNPTDTQYF.

V is TRBV28 and J is TRBJ1-2; 8 bases match TRBD1. The CDR3 spans 13 residues. Germline loops: CDR1 MDHEN, CDR2 SYDVKM. Losses at the gene ends were 4 bases for V and 4 bases for J; bases not matched to a gene: 2. DNA of the CDR3: TGTGCCAGCAGTTCAGGGGGCGTCTATGGCTACACCTTC. As protein: CASSSGGVYGYTF.

The CDR3 sequence is CASSPRASGAYEQYF. The CDR3 DNA follows: TGTGCCAGCAGTCCCCGGGCTAGTGGGGCCTACGAGCAGTACTTC. This sequence joins TRBV27 and TRBJ2-7; D is undetermined. Per germline, CDR1 MNHEY and CDR2 SMNVEV (reference sequence). The germline V and J ends were trimmed by 5 bases and 2 bases, with 16 bases remaining between them. The CDR3 is 15 residues long.

This clone has only one observation. The chain is built from TRBV29-1 and TRBJ2-1, with 9 bases identical to TRBD1. Trimming cost V 7 bases and J 9 bases; bases outside gene matches: 7. CDR3 length: 12 residues. CDR1 is SQVTM, CDR2 ANQGSEA, per germline. CDR3 nucleotides: TGCAGCGAGGATACAGGGGGCACTGAGCAGTTCTTC. Translating gives CSEDTGGTEQFF.

This sequence joins TRBV18 and TRBJ1-2; 9 bases agree with TRBD1. CDR1 is KGHSH, CDR2 LQKENI, per germline. The V and J ends lost 4 bases and 4 bases, in that order; junction bases with no gene match: 10. The CDR3 has 16 amino acids. CDR3 amino acids: CASSRLSGQGVYGYTF. CDR3 bases: TGTGCCAGCTCACGACTCTCGGGACAGGGAGTCTATGGCTACACCTTC.

This clone was seen a few times. The V gene is TRBV5-1, the J gene TRBJ2-7, with 7 bases matching TRBD1. CDR1 and CDR2 (germline): SGHRS, YFSETQ. The CDR3 runs to 16 residues. The V and J ends lost 0 bases and 3 bases, in that order; junction bases with no gene match: 9. The chain's CDR3 is CASSLGTTGSYYEQYF. The CDR3 DNA sequence: TGCGCCAGCAGCTTGGGGACGACAGGGTCCTACTACGAGCAGTACTTC.

The rearrangement uses TRBV7-9 and TRBJ2-1; D is perhaps TRBD1 or TRBD2 (5 bases each). V was shortened by 8 bases and J by 5 bases, with 28 bases between the two germline ends. CDR3 length: 18 amino acids. In germline, CDR1 is SEHNR, CDR2 FQNEAQ (reference sequence). In DNA form, the CDR3 reads TGTGCCAGCCCAGCAATCCAAGGGACCGCTACTACAAACAATGAGCAGTTCTTC. Translation gives CASPAIQGTATTNNEQFF.

The chain has TRBV5-1 and TRBJ1-1; D call uncertain. The V gene's germline CDR1 is SGHRS and CDR2 YFSETQ. V was clipped by 0 bases and J by 5 bases, with 11 bases between them. This CDR3 region has 14 residues. CDR3 region: CASSLDPSSTEAFF. The DNA for the CDR3 is TGCGCCAGCAGCTTGGACCCCAGTAGTACTGAAGCTTTCTTT.